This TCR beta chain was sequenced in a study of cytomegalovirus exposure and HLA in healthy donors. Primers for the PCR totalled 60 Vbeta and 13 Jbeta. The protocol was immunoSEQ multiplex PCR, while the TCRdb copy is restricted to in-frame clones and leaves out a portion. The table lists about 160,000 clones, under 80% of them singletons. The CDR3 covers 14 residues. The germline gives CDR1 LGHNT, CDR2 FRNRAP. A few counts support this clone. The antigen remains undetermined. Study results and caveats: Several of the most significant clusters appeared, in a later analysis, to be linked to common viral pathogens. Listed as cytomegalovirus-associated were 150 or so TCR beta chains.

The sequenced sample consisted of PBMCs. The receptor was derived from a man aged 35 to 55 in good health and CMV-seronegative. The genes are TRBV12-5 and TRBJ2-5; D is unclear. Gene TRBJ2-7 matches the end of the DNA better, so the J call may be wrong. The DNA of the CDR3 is TGTGCTAGTGGTCCCCCGGGTGCCTCCTACGAGCAGTACTTC. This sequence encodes CASGPPGASYEQYF.